This T cell receptor (beta chain) was sequenced for a study of Ad26.COV2.S vaccination and SARS-CoV-2 variants. The treatment is: around 19 received Ad26.COV2.S at low or high dose, single or two shots; roughly five received placebo; per-sample allocation not given. Sampling happened 63 days after the first vaccine or placebo injection. Sequencing was performed with immunoSEQ multiplex PCR; in TCRdb, only in-frame clones are kept and a portion is missing. The sample lists roughly 240,000 clones, 88% occurring once. The input for sequencing was peripheral blood, taken in a trial of Ad26.COV2.S vaccine versus placebo. This clonotype was sampled from a person between 18 and 65 years old who received the Ad26.COV2.S COVID-19 vaccine or a placebo.

CDR3 in amino acids: CASSLVASQPPGANVLTF. The CDR3 DNA is TGTGCCAGCAGCTTAGTGGCCTCCCAACCCCCTGGGGCCAACGTCCTGACTTTC. This chain uses TRBV7-2 with TRBJ2-6, with D unresolved. CDR3 size: 18 residues. V lost 1 base, J lost 2 bases, and 15 bases lay in between. Germline-derived CDR1 and CDR2 are SGHTA and FQGNSA.